The 15 T cell receptor beta chains below all came from one sample that was sequenced in a study of T cells in Graves' hyperthyroidism and ophthalmopathy. There were TCR beta CDR3 regions amplified from RNA transcripts. With the HTBI primer set, the TCR CDR3 went through a first round of RT-PCR. From the multiplex PCR reads, TCRdb called clonotypes with MiXCR, one entry per CDR3 protein. This table has some 600,000 distinct CDR3 sequences, approximately 13% appearing once. Sequenced: blood. These receptors all come from a woman under 40 with Graves' hyperthyroidism that later progressed to Graves' ophthalmopathy.

This clonotype was detected ten times or more. J is TRBJ2-5 and V is TRBV12-5, with no clear D. The germline gives CDR1 LGHNT, CDR2 FRNRAP. The V gene lost 4 bases and the J gene lost 4 bases, with 7 bases spanning the gap. The CDR3 length is 12 residues. The CDR3 region is CASGSNSETQYF. The CDR3 DNA reads TGTGCTAGTGGTTCCAACTCAGAGACCCAGTACTTC.

This clonotype came up many times. The gene calls are TRBV30 and TRBJ1-4, with D maybe TRBD1 (6 bases). The length of the CDR3 is 16 residues. CDR1 and CDR2 from the germline V gene are GTSNPN and SVGIG (reference sequence). Trimming stripped 0 bases from V and 0 bases from J, with 11 bases between. The CDR3 DNA reads TGTGCCTGGAGTGTCAACACAGGGACAACTAATGAAAAACTGTTTTTT. Amino acids: CAWSVNTGTTNEKLFF.

This clonotype was detected ten times or more. CDR3 coding DNA: TGTGCCAGCAGCCACCCTGAATGGGGGTATGGCTACACCTTC. As protein: CASSHPEWGYGYTF. The V and J genes are TRBV3-1 and TRBJ1-2, with a possible D match to TRBD1 (5 bases). The CDR3 is 14 residues long. Between the trimmed V and J ends, which lost 3 bases and 5 bases, there was a span of 13 bases. In germline, CDR1 is LGHDT, CDR2 YNNKEL (reference sequence).

This clonotype was counted at least ten times. The J gene is TRBJ1-1, the V gene TRBV7-9; D not certain. Germline V gene data show CDR1 as SEHNR and CDR2 as FQNEAQ (reference sequence). With 2 bases removed from V and 3 bases from J, the gap between germline ends came to 10 bases. The CDR3 extends over 14 amino acids. CDR3 nucleotide sequence: TGTGCCAGCAGCTTAATGGGTTCGGACACTGAAGCTTTCTTT. It translates to CASSLMGSDTEAFF.

In its sample, this clonotype was seen many times. This sequence joins TRBV3-1 and TRBJ2-7; 8 bases map to TRBD2. CDR1 is LGHDT and CDR2 is YNNKEL in the germline V gene (reference sequence). The ends lost 4 bases at V and 0 bases at J; junction bases unmatched: 8. The CDR3 contains 16 residues. CDR3 region: CASSPSGTSPSYEQYF. In nucleotides, the CDR3 is TGTGCCAGCAGCCCTTCCGGGACTAGTCCCTCCTACGAGCAGTACTTC.

This clonotype was seen at least ten times. V and J are TRBV6-2 or TRBV6-3 and TRBJ2-2, with TRBD2 identical over 9 bases. Germline lookup yields CDR1 MNHEY and CDR2 SVGEGT. This CDR3 has 14 residues. Unmatched junction bases numbered 7, after V lost 8 bases and J lost 6 bases. As DNA, the CDR3 is TGTGCCAGCTTACCTAGCGGGAAGGCCGGGGAGCTGTTTTTT. Encoded protein: CASLPSGKAGELFF.

There are a few counts of this clonotype. The J gene is TRBJ1-6, the V gene TRBV4-1, with D possibly being TRBD1 (5 bases). Trimming pared 3 bases from V and 7 bases from J, leaving 16 bases between. The CDR3 is 16 residues long. Germline V gene data show CDR1 as MGHRA and CDR2 as YSYEKL. The CDR3 region is CASSQTRVMENSPLHF. CDR3 in DNA: TGCGCCAGCAGCCAGACCAGGGTGATGGAGAATTCACCCCTCCACTTT.

This clonotype was seen a handful of times. The chain carries TRBV6-5 and TRBJ1-2, with 7 positions matching TRBD1. CDR3 size: 14 residues. The V gene's germline CDR1 is MNHEY and CDR2 SVGAGI. Losses at the gene ends were 0 bases for V and 6 bases for J; bases not matched to a gene: 4. CDR3 sequence (DNA): TGTGCCAGCAGTTACTCGACAGGGATGGATGGCTACACCTTC. This encodes CASSYSTGMDGYTF.

The chain links TRBV20-1 to TRBJ1-6; D gene ambiguous. Germline values: CDR1 DFQATT, CDR2 SNEGSKA (reference sequence). Trimming took off 1 base at V and 10 bases at J, with 17 bases between the two ends. The CDR3 length is 15 residues. The CDR3 spells CSARASGSGDSPLHF. The DNA of the CDR3 is TGCAGTGCTAGAGCTTCGGGAAGTGGCGACTCACCCCTCCACTTT.

This clonotype was seen a few times. The chain employs TRBV20-1 and TRBJ2-3; TRBD2 matches 8 bases. The junction had 11 bases not matched to a gene; V was cut back by 4 bases and J by 2 bases. The CDR3 contains 16 residues. Germline CDR1 reads DFQATT; CDR2 reads SNEGSKA (reference sequence). The CDR3 DNA reads as TGCAGTGCTACCGAGACTAGCGCCCGTTACACAGATACGCAGTATTTT. Its protein product is CSATETSARYTDTQYF.

The chain joins TRBV18 to TRBJ1-1; D is unresolved. This CDR3 is built from 15 residues. Per the germline V gene, CDR1 is KGHSH and CDR2 is LQKENI. V was shortened by 4 bases and J by 4 bases, with 16 bases between the two germline ends. The CDR3 protein is CASSRGEAPSTEAFF. DNA for the CDR3: TGTGCCAGCTCACGCGGCGAGGCGCCCTCCACTGAAGCTTTCTTT.

This clonotype has a count of ten or more. The chain uses TRBV28 and TRBJ1-6; D is ambiguous. Trimming left V 8 bases short and J 8 bases short, with 10 bases between. In germline, CDR1 is MDHEN, CDR2 SYDVKM. The length of the CDR3 is 12 residues. The CDR3 loop reads CASHAVDSPLHF. The CDR3 region has the DNA TGTGCCAGCCACGCGGTTGATTCACCCCTCCACTTT.

This rearrangement joins TRBV30 to TRBJ1-2; D remains ambiguous. CDR3 length: 11 residues. CDR1 GTSNPN and CDR2 SVGIG come from the germline V gene (reference sequence). V was shortened by 1 base and J by 8 bases, with 8 bases between the two germline ends. The CDR3 DNA is TGTGCCTGGAGTGACGGTTACGGCTACACCTTC. Its protein product is CAWSDGYGYTF.

There are many counts of this clonotype. The V and J genes are TRBV20-1 and TRBJ1-5; no definite D call. V was trimmed by 3 bases and J by 6 bases, leaving 12 bases between them. The germline CDR1 and CDR2 sequences are DFQATT and SNEGSKA (reference sequence). This CDR3 region has 13 residues. The CDR3 is CSASLGLGQPQHF. The CDR3 DNA reads TGCAGTGCTAGCCTGGGTTTAGGTCAGCCCCAGCATTTT.

This clonotype has a count of ten or more. This chain links TRBV18 with TRBJ2-1, with 11 bases aligning to TRBD2. The CDR3 runs 15 residues. V trimming: 8 bases; J trimming: 4 bases; junction bases outside the gene matches: 7. Germline V gene lookup returns CDR1 KGHSH and CDR2 LQKENI. The CDR3 loop reads CASAQTSGGYNEQFF. The CDR3, as DNA: TGTGCCAGCGCCCAAACTAGCGGGGGATACAATGAGCAGTTCTTC.